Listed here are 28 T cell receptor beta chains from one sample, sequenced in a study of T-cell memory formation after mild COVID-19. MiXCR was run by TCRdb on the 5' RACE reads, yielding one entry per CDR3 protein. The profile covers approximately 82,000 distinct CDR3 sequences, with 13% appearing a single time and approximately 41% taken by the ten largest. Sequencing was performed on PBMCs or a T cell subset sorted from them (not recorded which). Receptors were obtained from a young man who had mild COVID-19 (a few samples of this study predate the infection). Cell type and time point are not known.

CDR3 loop: CASSLGSGGQREQFF. The CDR3 DNA is TGCGCCAGCAGCTTGGGTAGCGGGGGGCAGAGAGAGCAGTTCTTC. This rearrangement joins TRBV5-1 to TRBJ2-1; 10 bases align to TRBD2. Looked up from germline, CDR1 is SGHRS and CDR2 is YFSETQ. J gave up 10 bases and V 0 bases, and 7 bases lay outside the gene matches. The CDR3 is 15 residues long.

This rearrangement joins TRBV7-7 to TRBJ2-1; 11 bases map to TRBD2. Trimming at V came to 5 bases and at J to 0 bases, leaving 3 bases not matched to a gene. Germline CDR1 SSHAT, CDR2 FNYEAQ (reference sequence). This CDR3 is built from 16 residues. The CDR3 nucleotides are TGTGCCAGCAGCCTGGGACTAGCGGACTCCTACAATGAGCAGTTCTTC. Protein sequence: CASSLGLADSYNEQFF.

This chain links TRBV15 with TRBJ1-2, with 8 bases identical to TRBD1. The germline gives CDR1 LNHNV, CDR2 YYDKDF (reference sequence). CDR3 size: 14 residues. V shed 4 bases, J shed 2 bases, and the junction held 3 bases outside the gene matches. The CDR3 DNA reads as TGTGCCACCAGCACACGACAGGGGAACTATGGCTACACCTTC. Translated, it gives CATSTRQGNYGYTF.

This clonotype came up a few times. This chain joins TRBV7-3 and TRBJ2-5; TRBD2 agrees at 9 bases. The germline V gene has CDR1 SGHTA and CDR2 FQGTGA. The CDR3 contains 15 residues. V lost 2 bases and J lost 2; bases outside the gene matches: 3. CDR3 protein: CASSLVAGVQETQYF. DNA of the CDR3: TGTGCCAGCAGCTTAGTAGCGGGGGTACAAGAGACCCAGTACTTC.

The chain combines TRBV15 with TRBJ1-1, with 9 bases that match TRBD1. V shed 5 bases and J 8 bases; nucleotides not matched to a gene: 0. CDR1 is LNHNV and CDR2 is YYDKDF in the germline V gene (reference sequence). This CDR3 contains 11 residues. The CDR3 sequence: CATSGQGEAFF. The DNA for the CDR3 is TGTGCCACCAGCGGACAGGGGGAAGCTTTCTTT.

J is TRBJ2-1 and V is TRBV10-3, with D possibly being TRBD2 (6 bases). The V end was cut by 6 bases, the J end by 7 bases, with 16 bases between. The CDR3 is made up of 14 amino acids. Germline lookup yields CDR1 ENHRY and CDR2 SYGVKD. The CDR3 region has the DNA TGTGCCATCAGAAAGCCGGGGGAAAGGAATGAGCAGTTCTTC. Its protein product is CAIRKPGERNEQFF.

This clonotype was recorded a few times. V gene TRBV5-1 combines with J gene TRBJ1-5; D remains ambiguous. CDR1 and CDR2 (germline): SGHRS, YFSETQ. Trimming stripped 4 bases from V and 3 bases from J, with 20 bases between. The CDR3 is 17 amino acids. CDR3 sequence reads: CASSPNPGRGHNQPQHF. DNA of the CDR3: TGCGCCAGCAGCCCGAACCCTGGTCGGGGTCACAATCAGCCCCAGCATTTT.

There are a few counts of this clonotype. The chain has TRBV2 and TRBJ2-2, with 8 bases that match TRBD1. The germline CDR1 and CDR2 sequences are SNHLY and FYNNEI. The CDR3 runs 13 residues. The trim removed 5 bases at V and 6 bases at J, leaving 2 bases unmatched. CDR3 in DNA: TGTGCCAGCAGTTACAGGGGGGCCGGGGAGCTGTTTTTT. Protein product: CASSYRGAGELFF. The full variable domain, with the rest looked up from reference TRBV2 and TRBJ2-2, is EPEVTQTPSHQVTQMGQEVILRCVPISNHLYFYWYRQILGQKVEFLVSFYNNEISEKSEIFDDQFSVERPDGSNFTLKIRSTKLEDSAMYFCASSYRGAGELFFGEGSRLTVL.

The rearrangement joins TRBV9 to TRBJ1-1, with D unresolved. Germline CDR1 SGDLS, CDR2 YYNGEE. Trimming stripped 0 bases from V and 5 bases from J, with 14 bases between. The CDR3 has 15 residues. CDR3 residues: CASSVVESGVTEAFF. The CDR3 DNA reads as TGTGCCAGCAGCGTAGTTGAGAGTGGGGTTACTGAAGCTTTCTTT. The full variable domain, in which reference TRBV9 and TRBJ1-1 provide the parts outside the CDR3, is DSGVTQTPKHLITATGQRVTLRCSPRSGDLSVYWYQQSLDQGLQFLIQYYNGEERAKGNILERFSAQQFPDLHSELNLSSLELGDSALYFCASSVVESGVTEAFFGQGTRLTVV.

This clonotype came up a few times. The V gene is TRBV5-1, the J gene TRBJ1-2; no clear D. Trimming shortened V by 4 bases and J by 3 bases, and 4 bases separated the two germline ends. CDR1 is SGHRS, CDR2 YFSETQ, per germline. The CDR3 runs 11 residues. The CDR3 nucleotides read TGCGCCAGCAGCCGTGACTATGGCTACACCTTC. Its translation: CASSRDYGYTF.

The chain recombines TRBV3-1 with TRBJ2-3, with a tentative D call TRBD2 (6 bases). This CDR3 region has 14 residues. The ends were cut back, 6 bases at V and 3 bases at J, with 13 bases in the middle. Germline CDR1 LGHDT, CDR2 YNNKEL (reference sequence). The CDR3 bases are TGTGCCAGCAGTGGGGGGTTGAGAACAGATACGCAGTATTTT. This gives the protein CASSGGLRTDTQYF.

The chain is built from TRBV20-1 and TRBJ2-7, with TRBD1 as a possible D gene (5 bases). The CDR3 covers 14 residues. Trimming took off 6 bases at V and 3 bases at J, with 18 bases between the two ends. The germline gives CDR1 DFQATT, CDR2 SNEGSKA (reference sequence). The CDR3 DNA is TGCAGTGCCCCATACCCCGGGCAGGGCTACGAGCAGTACTTC. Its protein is CSAPYPGQGYEQYF.

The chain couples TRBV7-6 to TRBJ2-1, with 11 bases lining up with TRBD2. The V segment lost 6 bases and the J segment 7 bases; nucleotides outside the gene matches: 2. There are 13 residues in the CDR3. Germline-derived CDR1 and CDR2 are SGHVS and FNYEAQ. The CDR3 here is CASRLAGVNEQFF. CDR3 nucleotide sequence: TGTGCCAGCAGACTAGCGGGGGTAAATGAGCAGTTCTTC.

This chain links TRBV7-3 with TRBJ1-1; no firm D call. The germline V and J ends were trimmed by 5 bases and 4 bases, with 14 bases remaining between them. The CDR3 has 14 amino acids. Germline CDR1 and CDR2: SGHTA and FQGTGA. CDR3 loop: CASSVKGGGTEAFF. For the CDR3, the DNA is TGTGCCAGCAGCGTAAAAGGCGGTGGCACTGAAGCTTTCTTT.

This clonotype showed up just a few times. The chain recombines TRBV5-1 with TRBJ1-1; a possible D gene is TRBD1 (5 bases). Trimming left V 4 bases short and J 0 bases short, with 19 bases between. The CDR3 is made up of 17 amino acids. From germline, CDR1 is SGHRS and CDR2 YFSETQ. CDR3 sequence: CASSPARVGRMNTEAFF. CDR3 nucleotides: TGCGCCAGCAGCCCTGCCAGGGTCGGGCGGATGAACACTGAAGCTTTCTTT.

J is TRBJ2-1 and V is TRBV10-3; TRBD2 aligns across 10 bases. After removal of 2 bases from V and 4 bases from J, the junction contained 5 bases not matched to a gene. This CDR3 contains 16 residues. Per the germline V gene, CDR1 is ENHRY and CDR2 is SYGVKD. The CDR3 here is CAISELPAGGYNEQFF. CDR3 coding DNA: TGTGCCATCAGTGAGCTACCAGCGGGGGGGTACAATGAGCAGTTCTTC.

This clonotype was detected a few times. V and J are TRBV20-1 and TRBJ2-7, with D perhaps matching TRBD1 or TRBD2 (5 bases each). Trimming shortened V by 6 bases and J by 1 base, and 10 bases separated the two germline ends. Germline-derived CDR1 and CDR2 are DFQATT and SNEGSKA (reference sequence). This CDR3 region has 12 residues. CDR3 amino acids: CSARGESYEQYF. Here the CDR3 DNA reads TGCAGTGCGAGGGGCGAATCCTACGAGCAGTACTTC.

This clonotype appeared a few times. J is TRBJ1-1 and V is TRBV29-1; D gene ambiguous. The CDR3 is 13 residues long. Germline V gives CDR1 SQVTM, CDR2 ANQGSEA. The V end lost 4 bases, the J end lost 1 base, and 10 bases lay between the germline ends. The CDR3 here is CSVGSTANTEAFF. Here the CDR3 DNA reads TGCAGCGTTGGATCAACAGCGAACACTGAAGCTTTCTTT.

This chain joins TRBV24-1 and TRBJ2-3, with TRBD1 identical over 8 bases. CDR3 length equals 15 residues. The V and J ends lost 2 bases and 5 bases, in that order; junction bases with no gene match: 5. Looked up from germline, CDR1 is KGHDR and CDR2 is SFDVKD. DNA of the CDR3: TGTGCCACCAGTGATTCGTCAGGGGGCGTAGATACGCAGTATTTT. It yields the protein CATSDSSGGVDTQYF.

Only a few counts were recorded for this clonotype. The CDR3 DNA reads TGTGCCAGCAGCTTCCAGACTAGCGGGGGGCTTGAGCAGTTCTTC. Its protein product is CASSFQTSGGLEQFF. The chain joins TRBV7-2 to TRBJ2-1; 13 positions agree with TRBD2. CDR1 is SGHTA, CDR2 FQGNSA, per germline. This CDR3 spans 15 amino acids. Losses at the gene ends were 3 bases for V and 9 bases for J; bases not matched to a gene: 5.

CDR3 in DNA: TGTGCCAGCAGCACCGAGTGGGAGAACACTGAAGCTTTCTTT. It specifies CASSTEWENTEAFF. This chain uses TRBV9 with TRBJ1-1, with D unresolved. Germline CDR1 SGDLS, CDR2 YYNGEE. The CDR3 runs to 14 residues. The germline V and J ends were trimmed by 4 bases and 1 base, with 11 bases remaining between them.

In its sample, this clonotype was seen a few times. This CDR3 is CASSVRDRVYGYTF. The CDR3 DNA is TGTGCCAGCAGCGTCCGGGACCGGGTTTATGGCTACACCTTC. The chain couples TRBV13 to TRBJ1-2, with D maybe TRBD1 (5 bases). Trimming left V 5 bases short and J 5 bases short, with 15 bases between. CDR1 is PRHDT and CDR2 is FYEKMQ in the germline V gene (reference sequence). The CDR3 contains 14 residues. Filled out from reference TRBV13 and TRBJ1-2, the complete variable domain reads AAGVIQSPRHLIKEKRETATLKCYPIPRHDTVYWYQQGPGQDPQFLISFYEKMQSDKGSIPDRFSAQQFSDYHSELNMSSLELGDSALYFCASSVRDRVYGYTFGSGTRLTVV.

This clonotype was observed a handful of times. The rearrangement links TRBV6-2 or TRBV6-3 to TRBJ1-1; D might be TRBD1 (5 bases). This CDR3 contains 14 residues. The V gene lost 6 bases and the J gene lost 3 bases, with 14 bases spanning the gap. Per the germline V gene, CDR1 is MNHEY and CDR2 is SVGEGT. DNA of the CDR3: TGTGCCAGCAGCCAAGGGGCGGCGGACACTGAAGCTTTCTTT. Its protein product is CASSQGAADTEAFF.

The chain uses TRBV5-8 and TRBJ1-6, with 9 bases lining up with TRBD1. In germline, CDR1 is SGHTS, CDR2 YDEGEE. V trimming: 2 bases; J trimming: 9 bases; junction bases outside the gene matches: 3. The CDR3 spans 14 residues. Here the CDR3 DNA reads TGTGCCAGCAGCTTACAGGGGGCAGGTTCACCCCTCCACTTT. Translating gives CASSLQGAGSPLHF.

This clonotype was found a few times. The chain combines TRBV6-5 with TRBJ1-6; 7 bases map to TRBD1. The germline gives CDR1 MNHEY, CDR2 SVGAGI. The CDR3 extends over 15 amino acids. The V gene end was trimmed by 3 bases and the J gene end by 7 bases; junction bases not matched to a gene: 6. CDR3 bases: TGTGCCAGCAGTTATGGGGACAGTTTCAATTCACCCCTCCACTTT. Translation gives CASSYGDSFNSPLHF.

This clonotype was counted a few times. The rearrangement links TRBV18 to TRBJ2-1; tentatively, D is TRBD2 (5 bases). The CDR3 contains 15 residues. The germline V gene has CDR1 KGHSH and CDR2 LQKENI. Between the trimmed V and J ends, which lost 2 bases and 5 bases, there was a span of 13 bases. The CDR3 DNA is TGTGCCAGCTCACCAGCGGCCGGGGAGCACAATGAGCAGTTCTTC. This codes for CASSPAAGEHNEQFF.

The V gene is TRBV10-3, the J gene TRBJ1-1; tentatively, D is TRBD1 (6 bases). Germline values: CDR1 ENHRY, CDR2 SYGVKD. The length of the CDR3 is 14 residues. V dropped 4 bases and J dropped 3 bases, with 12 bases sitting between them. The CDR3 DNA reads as TGTGCCATCAGTGCCGAGGGGGGTCACACTGAAGCTTTCTTT. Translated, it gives CAISAEGGHTEAFF.

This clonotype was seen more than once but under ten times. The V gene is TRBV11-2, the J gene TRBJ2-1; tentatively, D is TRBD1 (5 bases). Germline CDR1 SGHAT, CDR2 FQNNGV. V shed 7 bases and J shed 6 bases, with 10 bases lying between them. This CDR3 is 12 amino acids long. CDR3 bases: TGTGCCAGCACTGGACATCGCAATGAGCAGTTCTTC. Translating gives CASTGHRNEQFF.